The following is a TCR beta chain sequence with its context. The data derive from a study of shared clonotypes between healthy human individuals. Using immunoSEQ multiplex PCR, the repertoire was profiled, and TCRdb retains in-frame clones only, with some absent. This repertoire shows roughly 1 million clones, about 74% found once; its top ten account for roughly 1.5%. The CDR3 loop spans 15 amino acids. V was pared by 6 bases and J by 3 bases, with 18 bases between. Germline V gives CDR1 MDHEN, CDR2 SYDVKM. The V gene is TRBV28, the J gene TRBJ2-7, with a tentative D call TRBD2 (5 bases). Sequencing used memory CD4+ T cells sorted from blood. Subset reported: CD45RA-negative fraction. This TCR derives from a man between 18 and 35 years old in good health. CDR3 coding DNA: TGTGCCAGCAGCCCGCGCTCGGAGGTACGCTACGAGCAGTACTTC. Its translation: CASSPRSEVRYEQYF.